The 14 T cell receptor beta chains below were found in one sample sequenced in a study of blood T cell repertoires in COVID-19. Assay: immunoSEQ multiplex PCR; the TCRdb copy retains only in-frame clones and omits some. Altogether approximately 170,000 clones are present, less than 85% being singletons, with the ten largest covering roughly a tenth. What was sequenced was peripheral blood. These receptor sequences come from a woman older than 75 with active or convalescent COVID-19.

This clone was recorded a few times. The chain couples TRBV5-1 to TRBJ2-3, with 13 bases that match TRBD2. There are 17 residues in the CDR3. The V gene end was trimmed by 2 bases and the J gene end by 1 base; junction bases not matched to a gene: 4. Germline V gene lookup returns CDR1 SGHRS and CDR2 YFSETQ. CDR3 region: CASSLMGTSGGTDTQYF. The CDR3 nucleotides read TGCGCCAGCAGCTTAATGGGGACTAGCGGGGGCACAGATACGCAGTATTTT.

This rearrangement joins TRBV5-1 to TRBJ2-3, with D possibly TRBD2 on 6 matching bases. Germline CDR1 SGHRS, CDR2 YFSETQ. V was shortened by 7 bases and J by 0 bases, with 15 bases between the two germline ends. The CDR3 sequence is 15 residues long. CDR3 amino acids: CASDSTGASTDTQYF. The CDR3 DNA reads TGCGCCAGCGACTCTACGGGAGCTAGCACAGATACGCAGTATTTT.

The V gene is TRBV10-1, the J gene TRBJ2-1, with TRBD2 matching 14 bases. Trimming removed 5 bases from V and 9 bases from J; junction bases left unmatched: 12. The CDR3 totals 17 residues. The germline gives CDR1 WNHNN, CDR2 SYGVQD (reference sequence). The CDR3 sequence: CASSKTSGRAYESEQFF. The CDR3 DNA reads as TGCGCCAGCAGTAAGACTAGCGGGAGGGCCTATGAAAGTGAGCAGTTCTTC.

This clone was detected only a few times. The CDR3 is CASSSPAGARRDSGNTIYF. Written as DNA, the CDR3 is TGTGCCAGCAGTTCCCCTGCGGGGGCTCGACGGGACTCTGGAAACACCATATATTTT. V gene TRBV28 combines with J gene TRBJ1-3, with D perhaps TRBD1 (6 bases). V was pared by 4 bases and J by 0 bases, with 22 bases between. The germline CDR1 and CDR2 sequences are MDHEN and SYDVKM. The length of the CDR3 is 19 residues.

The V gene is TRBV19, the J gene TRBJ1-3; 7 bases fit TRBD1. After removal of 7 bases from V and 5 bases from J, the junction contained 11 bases not matched to a gene. This CDR3 has 15 residues. Per the germline V gene, CDR1 is LNHDA and CDR2 is SQIVND (reference sequence). CDR3 nucleotides: TGTGCCAGTAAGGCCCAGGGGGTTTTTAGAAACACCATATATTTT. Protein: CASKAQGVFRNTIYF.

The chain links TRBV19 to TRBJ1-1, with 7 bases identical to TRBD1. Germline CDR1 and CDR2: LNHDA and SQIVND (reference sequence). V lost 2 bases and J lost 3; bases outside the gene matches: 0. The CDR3 has 13 amino acids. CDR3 loop: CASSIQGDTEAFF. CDR3 sequence (DNA): TGTGCCAGTAGTATACAGGGGGACACTGAAGCTTTCTTT.

Notes on this clone: Other DNA variants within this sample encode the same CDR3. V usage is TRBV9 and J usage is TRBJ1-3; D not resolved. Trimming took off 2 bases at V and 8 bases at J, with 8 bases between the two ends. Germline CDR1 SGDLS, CDR2 YYNGEE. The CDR3 runs to 12 residues. CDR3 in amino acids: CASSVGRDTIYF. CDR3 coding DNA: TGTGCCAGCAGCGTGGGGAGAGACACCATATATTTT.

The chain joins TRBV24-1 to TRBJ2-1; 7 positions agree with TRBD2. J lost 7 bases, V lost 6 bases, and 11 bases had no gene match. Per the germline V gene, CDR1 is KGHDR and CDR2 is SFDVKD. CDR3 length equals 15 residues. In DNA form, the CDR3 reads TGTGCCACCAGTCACCCCGGCGGGAGCGGGAATGAGCAGTTCTTC. It yields the protein CATSHPGGSGNEQFF.

CDR3 in amino acids: CASSEAWWSQPQHF. In DNA form, the CDR3 reads TGTGCCAGCAGTGAAGCTTGGTGGAGCCAGCCCCAGCATTTT. The chain employs TRBV6-1 and TRBJ1-5; D is unresolved. From germline, CDR1 is MNHNS and CDR2 SASEGT. This CDR3 has 14 residues. Trimming removed 0 bases at V and 7 bases at J, with 10 bases between.

The chain has TRBV9 and TRBJ1-6; D is ambiguous. Germline V lookup: CDR1 SGDLS, CDR2 YYNGEE. V shed 0 bases and J shed 9 bases, with 4 bases lying between them. The CDR3 loop spans 12 amino acids. In DNA form, the CDR3 reads TGTGCCAGCAGCGTAGGAGTTTCACCCCTCCACTTT. Residues: CASSVGVSPLHF.

CDR3 region: CASSPQEYGYTF. CDR3 sequence (DNA): TGTGCCAGCTCACCTCAGGAATATGGCTACACCTTC. The V and J genes are TRBV18 and TRBJ1-2; D is ambiguous. Trimming shortened V by 3 bases and J by 5 bases, and 7 bases separated the two germline ends. CDR3 length equals 12 residues. Germline loops: CDR1 KGHSH, CDR2 LQKENI. The whole variable domain, remainder taken from reference TRBV18 and TRBJ1-2, is NAGVMQNPRHLVRRRGQEARLRCSPMKGHSHVYWYRQLPEEGLKFMVYLQKENIIDESGMPKERFSAEFPKEGPSILRIQQVVRGDSAAYFCASSPQEYGYTFGSGTRLTVV.

A few counts support this clone. The chain is built from TRBV5-4 and TRBJ2-7, with D maybe TRBD1 (6 bases). Per the germline V gene, CDR1 is SGHNT and CDR2 is YYREEE (reference sequence). The ends were cut back, 4 bases at V and 5 bases at J, with 16 bases in the middle. The CDR3 has 14 residues. The CDR3 here is CASSLLQGNDEQYF. The CDR3 DNA sequence: TGTGCCAGCAGCCTACTTCAGGGGAACGACGAGCAGTACTTC.

The chain employs TRBV10-3 and TRBJ1-4; 7 bases are a match to TRBD1. The CDR3 totals 19 residues. Germline CDR1 is ENHRY and CDR2 is SYGVKD. Germline trimming cut 1 base from V and 0 bases from J; bases unmatched to any gene: 11. DNA of the CDR3: TGTGCCATCAGTGAGTTGGCCGGGACAGATCTTGCAACTAATGAAAAACTGTTTTTT. Protein: CAISELAGTDLATNEKLFF.

This sequence joins TRBV28 and TRBJ1-2, with D possibly being TRBD1 (5 bases). V was pared by 3 bases and J by 8 bases, with 13 bases between. Germline CDR1 reads MDHEN; CDR2 reads SYDVKM. This CDR3 is built from 13 residues. As DNA, the CDR3 is TGTGCCAGCAGTTTGGGAGGGGCGGACGGCTACACCTTC. Its translation is CASSLGGADGYTF.